The entry below gives a single TCR beta chain sequence along with its context. What it binds is not known. This entry comes from a study of shared clonotypes between healthy human individuals. This CDR3 has 15 amino acids. V lost 6 bases and J lost 6; bases outside the gene matches: 12. Germline CDR1 MRHNA, CDR2 SNTAGT. Study-wide findings and caveats: Approximately 4.6% of naive CD4 clonotypes were shared across four donors.

Study processing details: Junction-only immunoSEQ sequences carried no quality scores, so filtering differed. Here immunoSEQ multiplex PCR was the method, and the copy in TCRdb shows in-frame clones only, minus some. V and J calls and clone size are as listed in that table; D and trimming were resolved from the DNA. There are about 1 million clones in the sample; about 80% occur only once, and about 1.5% lies in the top ten. Sequencing was performed on memory CD4+ T cells sorted from blood. Subset: CD45RA-negative fraction. The TCR was taken from a man aged 18-30 years in good health. V usage is TRBV6-4 and J usage is TRBJ2-7, with 9 positions matching TRBD1. The CDR3 DNA follows: TGTGCCAGCAGGACCCCGCGGACAGGGGCTTTCGAGCAGTACTTC. This encodes CASRTPRTGAFEQYF.